This T cell receptor beta chain appears in the sequencing data of a study of T cell changes during pregnancy in multiple sclerosis. The method was immunoSEQ multiplex PCR; TCRdb's version includes in-frame clones alone and lacks a portion of them. The sample consists of tens of thousands of clones, approximately 90% of them appearing once. Germline V gene data show CDR1 as WSHSY and CDR2 as SAAADI. The V gene lost 7 bases and the J gene lost 2 bases, with 9 bases spanning the gap. The CDR3 consists of 14 residues. The chain carries TRBV10-2 and TRBJ1-6; maybe TRBD1 (5 bases). This TCR was sampled from a female donor with multiple sclerosis, enrolled in a pregnancy study. This sample comprised CD8+ T cells from peripheral blood mononuclear cells, obtained in the third trimester of pregnancy. The chain's CDR3 is CASTQGPYNSPLHF. CDR3 nucleotide sequence: TGCGCCAGCACCCAGGGCCCCTATAATTCACCCCTCCACTTT.